The clone carrying this T cell receptor (beta chain) was detected a few times. Its antigen is as yet unknown. This specimen belongs to a study of cytomegalovirus exposure and HLA in healthy donors. Study at large: A prior study identified 110 million or so unique TCR beta sequences from about 179 million T cells. General study points: A previous analysis found most TCR beta V segments productive roughly 87% or roughly 30% of the time.

This CDR3 region has 14 residues. CDR1 and CDR2 (germline): SGHDN, FVKESK. Trimming took 0 bases from V and 6 from J, leaving 11 bases between them. Vbeta (60) and Jbeta (13) primers were used in the PCR. Measured with immunoSEQ multiplex PCR; TCRdb has only the in-frame clones, and not every one. The sample lists some 150,000 clones, roughly 76% seen once, with 1.5% to 2% in the top ten. The sample was PBMCs. The rearrangement links TRBV14 to TRBJ1-1; D perhaps matches TRBD1 (5 bases). The sequence was collected from a female donor in good health and CMV-seronegative. CDR3 nucleotides: TGTGCCAGCAGCCAAGATCAGGGTCGGGCTGAAGCTTTCTTT. It specifies CASSQDQGRAEAFF.